This entry lists 14 T cell receptor beta chains sequenced from one sample in a study of regulatory T cells in long-lasting Graves disease. Time point indicated: newly diagnosed GD, antithyroid drugs for less than 3 months. Following extraction of RNA from PBMCs, that RNA was used to make the TCR library. Libraries of TCR beta came from iRepertoire HTBI primers plus Arm-PCR of CDR3 regions. MiXCR, run by TCRdb on the multiplex PCR reads, gives a single entry per CDR3 protein. The sample has a few hundred thousand distinct CDR3 sequences; under 20% are singletons. These data were likewise used in another study, on T cells in Graves' hyperthyroidism and ophthalmopathy.

The sequences come from peripheral blood mononuclear cells (PBMCs), collected at new diagnosis, from a patient treated with antithyroid drugs. All receptors come from a woman younger than 45 with Graves disease.

This clonotype was seen many times. The J gene is TRBJ2-1, the V gene TRBV20-1, with 7 bases fitting TRBD2. The V and J ends lost 1 base and 4 bases, in that order; junction bases with no gene match: 7. Looked up from germline, CDR1 is DFQATT and CDR2 is SNEGSKA (reference sequence). This CDR3 comprises 15 residues. The CDR3 nucleotides are TGCAGTGCTAGAGTCAAGCGGGGATTATACAATGAGCAGTTCTTC. Protein: CSARVKRGLYNEQFF.

This clonotype occurred a few times. The chain couples TRBV7-2 to TRBJ1-1; D gene unclear. Trimming pared 1 base from V and 6 bases from J, leaving 12 bases between. CDR1 and CDR2 (germline): SGHTA, FQGNSA. The CDR3 loop spans 14 amino acids. CDR3 in amino acids: CASSLGGYQSEAFF. The CDR3 DNA is TGTGCCAGCAGCTTAGGCGGTTACCAGTCTGAAGCTTTCTTT.

This chain uses TRBV7-6 with TRBJ1-1; weak D call: TRBD1 (6 bases). There are 15 residues in the CDR3. V lost 5 bases to trimming and J lost 3 bases, with 16 bases between them. Germline V gene data show CDR1 as SGHVS and CDR2 as FNYEAQ. CDR3 bases: TGTGCCAGCAGCGACCCGAGGGGGGGCCACACTGAAGCTTTCTTT. Its translation: CASSDPRGGHTEAFF.

This clonotype occurred many times. An end of the junction differs from the germline gene, which may be a read error. The rearrangement links TRBV7-7 to TRBJ2-3, with D perhaps given as TRBD1 or TRBD2 (5 bases each). There are 15 residues in the CDR3. The germline CDR1 and CDR2 sequences are SSHAT and FNYEAQ (reference sequence). The CDR3 protein is CASSPSRERTDTQYF. The CDR3, as DNA: TGTGCTAGCAGCCCTTCCAGGGAGAGGACAGATACGCAGTATTTT.

This clonotype was counted many times. At one of its ends the junction is not consistent with the germline gene, which may arise from a read error. The rearrangement uses TRBV12-5 and TRBJ1-2; TRBD1 is a possible D gene (5 bases). Germline V gene lookup returns CDR1 LGHNT and CDR2 FRNRAP. The CDR3 runs to 12 residues. Written as DNA, the CDR3 is TGTGCTAGTGGTTTGGGACAGAGGGCCAGCGTCTTC. This sequence encodes CASGLGQRASVF.

Details on this clonotype: With a much larger clone just one base away, this may be a read error. The chain recombines TRBV3-1 with TRBJ2-4; 9 nucleotides agree with TRBD2. CDR3 size: 16 residues. V was pared by 5 bases and J by 2 bases, with 7 bases of the junction left unmatched. Germline CDR1 and CDR2: LGHDT and YNNKEL (reference sequence). The CDR3, as DNA: TGTGCCAGCAGCTTAGCGGGGGTTCTAACCAAAAACATTCAGTACTTC. This sequence encodes CASSLAGVLTKNIQYF.

This clonotype appeared many times. The gene calls are TRBV27 and TRBJ2-3; 12 bases line up with TRBD2. Unmatched junction bases numbered 11, after V lost 3 bases and J lost 7 bases. This CDR3 spans 17 amino acids. The germline gives CDR1 MNHEY, CDR2 SMNVEV (reference sequence). CDR3 sequence reads: CASSLYPTSGGEYTQYF. The CDR3 bases are TGTGCCAGCAGTTTGTACCCGACTAGCGGGGGAGAATATACGCAGTATTTT.

This sequence joins TRBV28 and TRBJ2-3; 8 bases are a match to TRBD1. The CDR3 consists of 19 residues. The V gene's germline CDR1 is MDHEN and CDR2 SYDVKM. V was pared by 4 bases and J by 2 bases, with 17 bases of the junction left unmatched. CDR3 DNA sequence: TGTGCCAGCAGTTCGCCTCGTCAGGACAGGGCCCTCCTCACAGATACGCAGTATTTT. Translating it yields CASSSPRQDRALLTDTQYF.

This clonotype has only a few counts. This chain uses TRBV19 with TRBJ2-6, with D hard to call. The CDR3 totals 18 residues. Trimming cost V 5 bases and J 0 bases, with 17 bases left between them. CDR1 is LNHDA, CDR2 SQIVND, per germline (reference sequence). The CDR3 protein is CASSHGKGPLSGANVLTF. The CDR3 bases are TGTGCCAGTAGTCATGGGAAAGGGCCCCTCTCTGGGGCCAACGTCCTGACTTTC.

This clonotype was recorded many times. The chain carries TRBV18 and TRBJ1-1; D unclear. V was trimmed by 4 bases and J by 0 bases, leaving 18 bases between them. The CDR3 has 17 residues. Germline CDR1 is KGHSH and CDR2 is LQKENI. The CDR3 nucleotides are TGTGCCAGCTCACGCGGGGAAGCGTCGATAATGAACACTGAAGCTTTCTTT. Protein sequence: CASSRGEASIMNTEAFF. Drawing the rest from reference TRBV18 and TRBJ1-1, the complete variable domain is NAGVMQNPRHLVRRRGQEARLRCSPMKGHSHVYWYRQLPEEGLKFMVYLQKENIIDESGMPKERFSAEFPKEGPSILRIQQVVRGDSAAYFCASSRGEASIMNTEAFFGQGTRLTVV.

This clonotype was seen ten or more times. This chain uses TRBV6-1 with TRBJ1-1, with a tentative D call TRBD1 (5 bases). The CDR3 sequence is 14 residues long. CDR1 is MNHNS, CDR2 SASEGT, per germline. The V and J ends lost 0 bases and 0 bases respectively, with 5 bases between them. The DNA for the CDR3 is TGTGCCAGCAGTGAAGCGACAGTGAACACTGAAGCTTTCTTT. Residues: CASSEATVNTEAFF.

The V call is TRBV6-1, the J call TRBJ1-6; D is undetermined. CDR3 size: 15 residues. V was clipped by 6 bases and J by 2 bases, with 11 bases between them. Per the germline V gene, CDR1 is MNHNS and CDR2 is SASEGT. The CDR3 is CASRTDGAYNSPLHF. The CDR3 nucleotides read TGTGCCAGCAGAACAGACGGAGCCTATAATTCACCCCTCCACTTT.

Of note for this clonotype: This may arise from a read error, as a much more abundant clone is one base away. This sequence joins TRBV6-2 or TRBV6-3 and TRBJ1-1; 10 positions match TRBD1. V trimming: 5 bases; J trimming: 5 bases; junction bases outside the gene matches: 8. There are 15 residues in the CDR3. Germline V lookup: CDR1 MNHEY, CDR2 SVGEGT. The CDR3 reads CASSEAGQGKTEAFF. The DNA for the CDR3 is TGTGCCAGCAGTGAGGCGGGACAGGGGAAAACTGAAGCTTTCTTT.

The sample holds a few counts of this clonotype. The gene calls are TRBV5-1 and TRBJ2-2; D remains unclear. This CDR3 is built from 14 residues. Germline CDR1 reads SGHRS; CDR2 reads YFSETQ. The V end was cut by 0 bases, the J end by 9 bases, with 12 bases between. This CDR3 reads CASSLASVGRELFF. The CDR3 DNA sequence: TGCGCCAGCAGCTTGGCGTCAGTCGGGCGGGAGCTGTTTTTT.